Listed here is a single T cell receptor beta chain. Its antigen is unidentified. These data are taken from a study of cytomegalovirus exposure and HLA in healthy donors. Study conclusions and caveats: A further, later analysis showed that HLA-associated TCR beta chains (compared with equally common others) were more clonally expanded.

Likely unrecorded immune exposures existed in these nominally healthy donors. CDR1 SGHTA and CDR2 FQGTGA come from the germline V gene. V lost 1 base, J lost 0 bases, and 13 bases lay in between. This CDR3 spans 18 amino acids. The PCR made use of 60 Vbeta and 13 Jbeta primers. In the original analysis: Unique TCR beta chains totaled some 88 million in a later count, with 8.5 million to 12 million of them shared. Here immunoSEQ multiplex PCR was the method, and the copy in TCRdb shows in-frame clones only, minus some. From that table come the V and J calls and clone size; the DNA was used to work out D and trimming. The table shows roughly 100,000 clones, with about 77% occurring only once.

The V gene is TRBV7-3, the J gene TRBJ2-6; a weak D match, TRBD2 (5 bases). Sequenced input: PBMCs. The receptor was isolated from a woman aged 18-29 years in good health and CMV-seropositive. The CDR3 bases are TGTGCCAGCAGCTTAAGCGGTGGAGGCTACTCTGGGGCCAACGTCCTGACTTTC. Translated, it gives CASSLSGGGYSGANVLTF.